The 12 T cell receptor beta chains below come from one sample, sequenced in a study of technical replicates of blood from a few donors. Clones were read by immunoSEQ multiplex PCR, and TCRdb kept only the in-frame ones, dropping some. The sample contains tens of thousands of clones, 85% to 95% of which appear only once. Sequencing used PBMCs. The receptors shown here come from a human donor in good health. Some clones in this sample may be carry-over from other donors' samples.

As DNA, the CDR3 is TGTGCCAGCAGTTACAGGGCGGGAGCCAACACCGGGGAGCTGTTTTTT. It is translated as CASSYRAGANTGELFF. The chain uses TRBV6-5 and TRBJ2-2; 7 bases are shared with TRBD2. The CDR3 is 16 residues long. Germline V lookup: CDR1 MNHEY, CDR2 SVGAGI. J lost 2 bases, V lost 2 bases, and 5 bases had no gene match.

This clone was recorded a few times. V is TRBV2 and J is TRBJ1-2; 9 bases line up with TRBD1. V lost 5 bases and J lost 2; bases outside the gene matches: 3. CDR1 and CDR2 (germline): SNHLY, FYNNEI. The length of the CDR3 is 14 residues. CDR3 residues: CASSPGTGNYGYTF. The CDR3 DNA follows: TGTGCCAGCAGTCCCGGGACAGGGAACTATGGCTACACCTTC.

The chain recombines TRBV5-1 with TRBJ2-2; 10 positions agree with TRBD2. Germline CDR1 reads SGHRS; CDR2 reads YFSETQ. The CDR3 is 14 residues long. The J segment lost 6 bases and the V segment lost 5 bases, leaving 4 bases of the junction unmatched. The CDR3 nucleotides read TGCGCCAGCAGTCTAGCGGGAGTGGCCGGGGAGCTGTTTTTT. Translated, it gives CASSLAGVAGELFF.

This clone has just one count. The J gene is TRBJ2-7, the V gene TRBV5-4; 10 bases agree with TRBD2. The CDR3 length is 16 residues. Germline trimming cut 4 bases from V and 3 bases from J; bases unmatched to any gene: 10. Germline V gene sequence: CDR1 SGHNT, CDR2 YYREEE (reference sequence). CDR3 coding DNA: TGTGCCAGCAGCCTGGGGGGGGCTAGCGGGAGCTACGAGCAGTACTTC. As protein: CASSLGGASGSYEQYF.

This clone was seen only once. This chain links TRBV6-5 with TRBJ1-1; TRBD1 aligns across 7 bases. Germline loops: CDR1 MNHEY, CDR2 SVGAGI. Trimming at V came to 7 bases and at J to 5 bases, leaving 4 bases not matched to a gene. The CDR3 has 12 residues. The CDR3 is CASTQGGTEAFF. The CDR3 bases are TGTGCCAGCACCCAGGGGGGAACTGAAGCTTTCTTT.

The J gene is TRBJ2-1, the V gene TRBV6-5, with 7 bases fitting TRBD2. Per germline, CDR1 MNHEY and CDR2 SVGAGI. The CDR3 contains 14 residues. Trimming took 6 bases from V and 5 from J; bases not matched to a gene: 7. CDR3 bases: TGTGCCAGCAGGGAATCACTAGCGAACAATGAGCAGTTCTTC. Translated, it gives CASRESLANNEQFF.

This CDR3 reads CAISDQDRGAYGYTF. For the CDR3, the DNA is TGTGCCATCAGCGACCAAGACAGGGGGGCGTATGGCTACACCTTC. The V gene is TRBV10-3, the J gene TRBJ1-2; 9 nucleotides align to TRBD1. J lost 5 bases, V lost 6 bases, and 10 bases had no gene match. From germline, CDR1 is ENHRY and CDR2 SYGVKD. The CDR3 is made up of 15 amino acids.

This CDR3 reads CASSLGTGVPSTDTQYF. The CDR3 DNA sequence: TGCGCCAGCAGCTTAGGGACAGGAGTCCCTAGCACAGATACGCAGTATTTT. The rearrangement links TRBV5-1 to TRBJ2-3, with 8 nucleotides matching TRBD1. Germline V gives CDR1 SGHRS, CDR2 YFSETQ. The CDR3 loop spans 17 amino acids. J was trimmed by 0 bases and V by 2 bases; bases with no gene match: 8.

This chain joins TRBV7-6 and TRBJ2-5, with D hard to call. The CDR3 consists of 12 residues. CDR1 SGHVS and CDR2 FNYEAQ come from the germline V gene. The V and J ends lost 5 bases and 5 bases respectively, with 9 bases between them. CDR3 amino acids: CASSHEEETQYF. In DNA, the CDR3 is TGTGCCAGCAGCCATGAAGAGGAGACCCAGTACTTC.

This chain links TRBV5-6 with TRBJ2-1; 7 bases map to TRBD2. Germline trimming cut 0 bases from V and 8 bases from J; bases unmatched to any gene: 2. This CDR3 has 13 amino acids. The germline V gene encodes CDR1 SGHDT and CDR2 YYEEEE. The CDR3 nucleotides are TGTGCCAGCAGCTTGGGGGACTATCATGAGCAGTTCTTC. The encoded protein is CASSLGDYHEQFF. Supplemented by reference TRBV5-6 and TRBJ2-1, the full variable domain reads DAGVTQSPTHLIKTRGQQVTLRCSPKSGHDTVSWYQQALGQGPQFIFQYYEEEERQRGNFPDRFSGHQFPNYSSELNVNALLLGDSALYLCASSLGDYHEQFFGPGTRLTVL.

The gene calls are TRBV18 and TRBJ2-3; no clear D gene. This CDR3 is 14 amino acids long. Trimming cost V 1 base and J 0 bases, with 5 bases left between them. Germline V gives CDR1 KGHSH, CDR2 LQKENI. The CDR3 DNA sequence: TGTGCCAGCTCACCACTAAGCAGCACAGATACGCAGTATTTT. Its protein product is CASSPLSSTDTQYF.

The chain recombines TRBV6-4 with TRBJ2-3, with 7 bases fitting TRBD2. This CDR3 comprises 15 residues. V was clipped by 5 bases and J by 2 bases; unmatched bases: 7. Looked up from germline, CDR1 is MRHNA and CDR2 is SNTAGT. The CDR3 reads CASSKERGDTDTQYF. Here the CDR3 DNA reads TGTGCCAGCAGTAAGGAGCGGGGAGACACAGATACGCAGTATTTT.